This section outlines one T cell receptor (beta chain) sequence together with its context. CDR3 length: 13 residues. Trimming took off 3 bases at V and 3 bases at J, with 8 bases between the two ends. Germline V gene sequence: CDR1 MNHEY, CDR2 SVGAGI. The repertoire was sequenced with immunoSEQ multiplex PCR; TCRdb's copy has only in-frame clones and lacks some. The repertoire holds 65,000 to 80,000 clones, with approximately 86% as singletons. The source of the sample is a study of OX40 agonist ivuxolimab in advanced cancers. The source of this sequence is an adult with an advanced solid tumor such as melanoma, head and neck, liver or kidney cancer. This specimen consisted of CD4+ or CD8+ T cells sorted from blood, obtained in a trial of the OX40 agonist ivuxolimab. The chain carries TRBV6-5 and TRBJ1-1; D ambiguous. CDR3 region: CASSYTGYTEAFF. In DNA form, the CDR3 reads TGTGCCAGCAGTTATACGGGTTACACTGAAGCTTTCTTT.